This TCR beta chain appears in the sequencing data of a study of PD-L1 blockade in urothelial cancer. Patient disease was locally advanced or metastatic urothelial carcinoma. Sequencing was performed with immunoSEQ multiplex PCR; in TCRdb, only in-frame clones are kept and a portion is missing. The sample contains 40,000 to 45,000 clones, almost 85% of which appear only once. Germline values: CDR1 LNHDA, CDR2 SQIVND (reference sequence). The V and J ends lost 3 bases and 8 bases respectively, with 10 bases between them. The CDR3 runs 13 residues. This receptor was obtained from a man aged 70-80 years with urothelial cancer. The chain employs TRBV19 and TRBJ1-4; no definite D call. Here the sequenced sample was PBMCs, taken around atezolizumab (anti-PD-L1) treatment. The DNA of the CDR3 is TGTGCCAGTAGTATGAAAGCGGGGGAAAAACTGTTTTTT. It codes for CASSMKAGEKLFF.